A selection of T cell receptor beta chains follows, all from one sample in a study of shared T cell receptors in the human thymus. Profiled with immunoSEQ multiplex PCR; TCRdb holds only in-frame clones, not every one. The sample comprises roughly 500,000 clones, more than 75% of which are singletons, and 0.01% to 0.015% rests with the top ten. The same sample was also studied in work on human thymus T cells.

Sequencing input: thymocytes. These receptor sequences come from a boy less than two years old with a congenital heart defect. Each CDR3 is given with its conserved first and last residue. A D gene is named only where the DNA matches it firmly. Where a row states a size, it is once, few, many or the class of an expanded clone; other rows omit it.

V gene	clone size	J gene	D gene	CDR3 protein	CDR3 DNA
TRBV15	NA	TRBJ1-1	NA	CATSTDSTGAFF	TGTGCCACCAGCACGGACTCTACTGGGGCTTTCTTT
TRBV7-9	NA	TRBJ2-7	TRBD1	CASSLERDRDSSYEQYF	TGTGCCAGCAGCTTAGAACGGGACAGGGACAGCTCCTACGAGCAGTACTTC
TRBV5-1	NA	TRBJ1-1	TRBD1	CASSLMGQGATEAFF	TGCGCCAGCAGCTTGATGGGACAGGGGGCTACTGAAGCTTTCTTT
TRBV6-6	NA	TRBJ1-3	TRBD1	CASSYSIRDRGHTIYF	TGTGCCAGCAGTTACTCGATCCGGGACAGGGGACACACCATATATTTT
TRBV4-1	NA	TRBJ2-5	TRBD1	CASSHGQGETQYF	TGCGCCAGCAGCCATGGACAGGGAGAGACCCAGTACTTC
TRBV7-9	NA	TRBJ1-2	TRBD1	CASSISRDRGNYGYTF	TGTGCCAGCAGCATAAGTCGGGACAGGGGGAACTATGGCTACACCTTC
TRBV6-5	NA	TRBJ2-5	TRBD2	CASSYARTSGMETQYF	TGTGCCAGCAGTTACGCCAGGACTAGCGGGATGGAGACCCAGTACTTC
TRBV7-9	NA	TRBJ1-2	TRBD1	CASSSPGQILPGYGYTF	TGTGCCAGCAGCTCCCCGGGACAGATCTTACCGGGCTATGGCTACACCTTC
TRBV13	NA	TRBJ2-7	TRBD2	CASSWILAGGGEQYF	TGTGCCAGCAGCTGGATACTAGCGGGAGGGGGGGAGCAGTACTTC
TRBV4-3	NA	TRBJ2-1	NA	CASSPNWPWGHTYNEQFF	TGCGCCAGCAGCCCTAACTGGCCGTGGGGACATACCTACAATGAGCAGTTCTTC
TRBV29-1	NA	TRBJ1-1	NA	CSVSDRLNTEAFF	TGCAGCGTCTCTGACAGACTGAACACTGAAGCTTTCTTT
TRBV10-3	NA	TRBJ1-5	NA	CAIRGSPNQPQHF	TGTGCCATCAGGGGCAGCCCCAATCAGCCCCAGCATTTT
TRBV5-6	NA	TRBJ2-7	TRBD1	CASSPTGTAYEQYF	TGTGCCAGCAGCCCGACCGGGACAGCCTACGAGCAGTACTTC
TRBV18	NA	TRBJ1-2	NA	CASSPPNTGTTGGYTF	TGTGCCAGCTCACCACCAAACACAGGGACCACTGGGGGCTACACCTTC
TRBV2	NA	TRBJ2-7	TRBD2	CASSEWVAGSYEQYF	TGTGCCAGCAGTGAGTGGGTAGCGGGCTCCTACGAGCAGTACTTC
TRBV2	few	TRBJ1-1	TRBD1	CAIGDRGRAEAFF	TGTGCCATAGGGGACAGGGGAAGGGCCGAAGCTTTCTTT
TRBV12-5	NA	TRBJ1-2	NA	CASGLVLGGYTF	TGTGCTAGTGGTTTGGTACTAGGTGGCTACACCTTC
TRBV5-8	NA	TRBJ1-5	NA	CASSLGGGARLLGQPQHF	TGTGCCAGCAGCTTGGGGGGCGGGGCCAGGCTCCTAGGTCAGCCCCAGCATTTT
TRBV10-3	NA	TRBJ2-5	TRBD2	CAISLAGGPFPQETQYF	TGTGCCATCAGTCTAGCGGGAGGGCCGTTCCCACAAGAGACCCAGTACTTC
TRBV9	NA	TRBJ1-2	TRBD1	CASSAGTGRNYGYTF	TGTGCCAGCAGCGCCGGGACAGGGAGGAACTATGGCTACACCTTC
TRBV27	NA	TRBJ1-5	NA	CASSLRDFGNQPQHF	TGTGCCAGCAGTTTACGGGACTTCGGGAATCAGCCCCAGCATTTT
TRBV19	once	TRBJ2-3	NA	CASSPRLVPTSTDTQYF	TGTGCCAGTAGTCCGAGACTAGTTCCCACTAGCACAGATACGCAGTATTTT
TRBV5-4	NA	TRBJ2-7	NA	CASSEGSFSYEQYF	TGTGCCAGCAGCGAGGGATCCTTCTCCTACGAGCAGTACTTC
TRBV7-8	NA	TRBJ1-2	NA	CASSLQGNYGYTF	TGTGCCAGCAGCTTACAGGGCAACTATGGCTACACCTTC
TRBV6-5	NA	TRBJ1-2	TRBD1	CASSPGQGRGYTF	TGTGCCAGCAGCCCGGGACAGGGCAGGGGCTACACCTTC
TRBV27	NA	TRBJ2-1	TRBD2	CASSISTSGTSYNEQFF	TGTGCCAGCAGTATTTCCACTAGCGGAACCTCCTACAATGAGCAGTTCTTC
TRBV21-1	few	TRBJ1-1	NA	CASSKFRGHTEAFF	TGTGCCAGCAGCAAATTTAGGGGGCACACTGAAGCTTTCTTT
TRBV2	NA	TRBJ1-2	NA	CASTEAGAYGYTF	TGTGCCAGCACTGAGGCAGGGGCCTATGGCTACACCTTC
TRBV29-1	NA	TRBJ2-1	TRBD2	CSVEGTSNNEQFF	TGCAGCGTTGAAGGGACTAGCAACAATGAGCAGTTCTTC
TRBV30	NA	TRBJ2-7	NA	CAWMILGSSDEQYF	TGTGCCTGGATGATCCTCGGGAGCTCCGACGAGCAGTACTTC
TRBV13	NA	TRBJ1-1	NA	CASSSDFTVNTEAFF	TGTGCCAGCAGCTCTGATTTTACAGTAAACACTGAAGCTTTCTTT
TRBV5-5	NA	TRBJ2-7	NA	CASSLPSGGPYEQYF	TGTGCCAGCAGCTTACCCTCAGGGGGGCCCTACGAGCAGTACTTC
TRBV6-5	NA	TRBJ2-1	TRBD2	CASSYLGRESLDEQFF	TGTGCCAGCAGTTACCTAGGGCGGGAGAGTTTGGATGAGCAGTTCTTC
TRBV15	NA	TRBJ2-7	TRBD2	CATSEKASGSRFFDEQYF	TGTGCCACCAGCGAAAAGGCTAGCGGGAGTAGGTTTTTCGACGAGCAGTACTTC
TRBV4-1	NA	TRBJ2-1	NA	CASSQVEREAREQFF	TGCGCCAGCAGCCAAGTCGAGCGAGAGGCCCGGGAGCAGTTCTTC
TRBV28	NA	TRBJ1-1	NA	CASSFGTCGTEAFF	TGTGCCAGCAGTTTCGGGACATGTGGAACTGAAGCTTTCTTT
TRBV7-2	once	TRBJ2-3	TRBD2	CASKPVGGNTDTQYF	TGTGCCAGCAAACCGGTGGGGGGGAACACAGATACGCAGTATTTT
TRBV6-1	NA	TRBJ1-4	TRBD1	CASSEGTGGYEKLFF	TGTGCCAGCAGTGAAGGTACAGGGGGCTATGAAAAACTGTTTTTT
TRBV10-3	NA	TRBJ2-1	NA	CALRRGGVPYNEQFF	TGTGCCCTCCGGCGGGGCGGTGTCCCCTACAATGAGCAGTTCTTC
TRBV27	NA	TRBJ2-7	TRBD1	CASSLWAGTGGVSYEQYF	TGTGCCAGCAGTTTATGGGCCGGGACAGGGGGCGTAAGCTACGAGCAGTACTTC
TRBV2	few	TRBJ2-5	NA	CASSGEEGGETQYF	TGTGCCAGCAGTGGAGAGGAAGGAGGAGAGACCCAGTACTTC
TRBV7-9	NA	TRBJ2-7	NA	CASSLVRGTAPPLEQYF	TGTGCCAGCAGCTTAGTCCGCGGGACAGCCCCTCCTCTCGAGCAGTACTTC
TRBV15	few	TRBJ1-5	NA	CATSRDRANQPQHF	TGTGCCACCAGCAGAGATCGCGCCAATCAGCCCCAGCATTTT
TRBV4-1	NA	TRBJ2-2	TRBD2	CASSQDDGGRVPGGELFF	TGCGCCAGCAGCCAAGACGACGGCGGGAGGGTCCCCGGCGGGGAGCTGTTTTTT
TRBV28	NA	TRBJ1-2	TRBD1	CASSPHRDSPNYGYTF	TGTGCCAGCAGTCCCCACCGGGACAGCCCTAACTATGGCTACACCTTC
TRBV15	few	TRBJ1-2	NA	CATSRDPRGEGGSNYGYTF	TGTGCCACCAGCAGAGATCCTAGAGGCGAAGGAGGGTCTAACTATGGCTACACCTTC
TRBV4-2	NA	TRBJ2-7	TRBD1	CASSRPGQETEQYF	TGTGCCAGCAGCCGACCGGGACAGGAAACCGAGCAGTACTTC
TRBV12-5	NA	TRBJ1-5	NA	CASGGEDGNQPQHF	TGTGCTAGTGGGGGAGAGGACGGTAATCAGCCCCAGCATTTT
TRBV28	NA	TRBJ2-5	NA	CASSFETGTQETQYF	TGTGCCAGCAGCTTTGAGACAGGAACCCAAGAGACCCAGTACTTC
TRBV2	NA	TRBJ2-6	NA	CASTWTDSPGANVLTF	TGTGCCAGCACTTGGACAGATTCCCCTGGGGCCAACGTCCTGACTTTC
TRBV11-1	NA	TRBJ2-3	TRBD2	CASSPGTSGKKGAQYF	TGTGCCAGCAGCCCCGGGACTAGCGGTAAAAAGGGAGCGCAGTATTTT
TRBV29-1	NA	TRBJ2-5	TRBD1	CSVEDLPHDDRGRETQYF	TGCAGCGTTGAAGATCTCCCTCATGACGACAGGGGAAGAGAGACCCAGTACTTC
TRBV27	NA	TRBJ2-7	NA	CASSLVPKRSSYEQYF	TGTGCCAGCAGTTTGGTCCCTAAGCGGTCCTCCTACGAGCAGTACTTC